The source of this T cell receptor (beta chain) is a study of tumor-infiltrating lymphocytes in primary liver carcinoma (dated by TCRdb to about 2017). As for the study more broadly: Between late 2015 and 2016, a handful of patients in China with histopathologically diagnosed primary liver carcinoma had surgical resection. Each sample produced roughly 3.65 to 8 million productive TCRbeta reads, and read depth showed no significant difference between tissue types. Technical replicate repertoires showed high reproducibility, with mean shared-clone rates roughly 0.88 and correlation coefficients above 0.98. A total of 35 or so specimens from 5 patients went through TCRbeta repertoire sequencing, namely 25 tumor regions, 5 adjacent noncancerous liver tissues and 5 peripheral blood samples. Tumors of the five patients were stage T1-T3 N0M0 with maximum diameters of roughly 4.2 to 11 cm. Hepatocellular carcinoma (four) or combined HCC and intrahepatic cholangiocarcinoma (one) was present in the five patients, who were three men and two women aged 30 to 69 years. For each liver tumor, the study sampled five regions along with adjacent normal tissue and blood, and applied TCRbeta repertoire sequencing, expression microarrays and whole-exome sequencing. Points the paper makes about the study in general: Only the TCR beta chain was sequenced, which likely underestimates true repertoire diversity because unpaired alpha chains were not captured. The study included only four to six patients, and the authors note findings should be validated in a larger study. The top 250 clones made up a significantly larger repertoire fraction in tumors than in blood (p = 0.039). Because the samples were bulk and unsorted, CD4+ and CD8+ T cell repertoires could not be compared. Repertoire overlap was higher between tumor regions (mean around 36%) than tumor-adjacent (17%) or tumor-blood (14%) pairs, consistent with antigen-driven expansion.

CDR1 and CDR2, looked up from the germline V gene, are SGHAT and FQNNGV. From the cysteine up to the phenylalanine, the CDR3 has a length of 13 residues. Left in the record is the CDR3 DNA by itself, 39 bases read in frame from the first base. In its sample, this clonotype was seen once. It lacks a known antigen. At one boundary the junction diverges from the germline segment, which might be a read error. RNA from unsorted whole blood was extracted with TRIzol reagent, and germline DNA was obtained with the DNeasy Blood & Tissue kit. Patients had chronic HBV infection and were treatment-naive at sampling. Before surgery, approximately 3.6 milliliters of peripheral blood were drawn into K2EDTA tubes. A constant-region primer and ProtoScript II reverse transcriptase were used to reverse-transcribe TCRbeta-specific cDNA from roughly 0.55 ug total RNA. TCRbeta libraries were built with three nested multiplex PCR rounds, a slightly modified ARM-PCR procedure. Each of the first two PCR rounds ran for approximately 10 cycles and used multiplex TRBV1-TRBV30 forward primers together with a Cbeta reverse primer. Sample barcodes and Illumina adapters were attached in a final 25-cycle PCR using Deep VentR polymerase. Amplicons of 200-500 bp were gel-purified with a QIAquick gel extraction kit before sequencing. An Illumina HiSeq 2500 was used to sequence the TCRbeta amplicons with 250-bp paired-end reads. Under the source paper's analysis protocol: Trimmomatic v0.33 was used to quality-trim the reads, and FLASH v1.2.11 was used to merge paired reads so that full CDR3 sequences could be recovered. MiGEC v1.2.1b assigned V, D and J germline segments to the rearranged TCRbeta sequences. VDJtools v1.0.0 computed clonotype statistics and Shannon-Wiener diversity indices. Except for diversity analysis, only the 250 most abundant clonotypes of each sample were used in subsequent analyses to reduce sampling bias. TCRdb took the public reads, trimmed them with fastp at Q25, ran MiXCR for clone calling and kept in-frame beta chains. Rows with a matching CDR3 protein are joined into one entry that keeps the most common DNA and genes. TCRdb's processing, not the authors', yielded these V and J calls. Here the sample has roughly 330,000 distinct CDR3 sequences; 65% occur a single time. The ten largest clonotypes hold roughly 6.5% of the sample.

The sequenced sample was peripheral blood. The sequence was collected from a man aged 40-50 years with primary liver carcinoma and hepatitis B virus infection. The chain joins TRBV11-2 to TRBJ2-7, with no reliable assignment of the D segment. The CDR3 region: CVSSSARTEEQYF. The sequence in DNA is TGTGTCAGCAGTTCCGCCAGGACCGAGGAGCAGTACTTC.